This T cell receptor beta chain was sequenced for a study of T-cell memory formation after mild COVID-19 (TCRdb year 2021). Study-level background: Most TCR sequence clusters were specific to one of the two donors. In two donors, T-cell clones that expanded and contracted after mild COVID-19 were followed by sequencing TCRalpha and TCRbeta repertoires longitudinally. The cohort was made up of two young adult volunteers, one female and one male, who were previously healthy.

This clonotype was picked up a small number of times. What this receptor recognizes is not known. Base quality data are lacking; no much larger clone is found one base away. Ficoll-Paque density gradient centrifugation was used to isolate PBMCs. The research as a whole found: The study included only a couple of mild cases, and larger cohorts that include severe cases with pre-infection samples were judged to be necessary. Clones that contracted from day 15 to 85 showed balanced CD4/CD8 phenotypes, whereas a second wave of clones that expanded from day 15 to 37 leaned towards CD4+. Contracting CD4+ clones were found mainly in CM and EM memory subsets, while CD8+ clones were enriched in EMRA. The second-wave clones that peaked on day 37 were not confirmed to be SARS-CoV-2 specific. Some responding clones were detected in pre-infection memory, which suggested that pre-existing cross-reactive memory T cells had joined the SARS-CoV-2 response.

The sequencing machine was an Illumina NovaSeq 6000. TCRalpha and TCRbeta cDNA libraries were constructed by 5'RACE with constant-segment primers, with sample barcodes and unique molecular identifiers being introduced. RNA was extracted from every sample with Trizol reagent. Library amplification was performed in two PCR steps, and a second sample barcode and Illumina TruSeq adapters were introduced in the second step. Libraries were sequenced on an Illumina NovaSeq with 2 x 150 bp paired-end reads. Turning to the authors' computational methods: Demultiplexing of reads and collapsing into UMI-guided consensus sequences were performed with migec v1.2.7. With mixcr v2.1.11, UMI consensuses were aligned to TRA and TRB V and J templates and assembled into clonotypes. Expanded or contracted clonotypes were those called significant by both edgeR and NoisET, with noise models trained on biological replicates. For edgeR calls, the thresholds were a false discovery rate-adjusted p below 0.01 and a log2 fold-change of 1. As an exploratory analysis of dynamics, PCA with hierarchical clustering was applied to max-normalized trajectories of the 1000 most abundant clonotypes. Each responding clone was given a CD4 or CD8 phenotype based on the CD4+ and CD8+ repertoires, which had been sequenced separately. Clones were called with MiXCR by TCRdb after fastp trimmed the public reads at Q25, and only in-frame beta chains were retained. Rows with a matching CDR3 protein are joined into one entry that keeps the most common DNA and genes. TCRdb, not the authors, supplied the V and J calls. Across this sample there are 250,000 to 300,000 distinct CDR3 sequences, with roughly 17% seen only once. Together, the top ten hold 22% of the sample.

From cysteine to phenylalanine, the CDR3 is 14 amino acids long. Here the CDR3 DNA is all that survives: 42 bases in frame from base 1. V loses 7 bases of germline sequence and J loses 4 bases, and the interval between the two ends is 14 bases. In this chain, TRBV12-3 or TRBV12-4 is recombined with TRBJ1-3, with TRBD1 tentatively as D gene (5 bases match). Sequences were obtained from PBMCs or a T cell subset sorted from them (not recorded which). The receptor was isolated from a man between 18 and 35 years old who had mild COVID-19 (a few samples of this study predate the infection). The sample titles of this study are shuffled in the database, so cell type and time point are left out; the donor was told from shared clones. This receptor carries the CDR3 CASNKGHLGNTIYF. The DNA is TGTGCCAGCAATAAAGGACACTTAGGAAACACCATATATTTT.